The rows below give T cell receptor beta chains drawn from one sample of a study of T cell responses to AZD1222 COVID-19 vaccine. The assay was immunoSEQ multiplex PCR, and TCRdb's table has in-frame clones only and misses some. The sample carries over 90,000 clones, approximately 90% recorded once. Specimen: peripheral blood, collected 28 days after the second AZD1222 dose. The receptor set was obtained from an adult who received the AZD1222 COVID-19 vaccine. The CDR3 runs from the conserved cysteine through the conserved F or W. The order of the fields is V gene, D gene, J gene, clone size, CDR3 protein, CDR3 DNA. A D gene is named only where the DNA matches it firmly. Not every row has a clone size; where given, it reads once, few, many or a size class.

>TRBV19|-|TRBJ2-7|-
CASSIVGAPRGGYEQYF
TGTGCCAGTAGTATAGTAGGGGCCCCAAGGGGTGGCTACGAGCAGTACTTC
>TRBV7-2|-|TRBJ2-1|-
CASSPPPGNNEQFF
TGTGCCAGCAGCCCTCCCCCCGGGAACAATGAGCAGTTCTTC
>TRBV7-2|TRBD1|TRBJ1-3|once
CASSLVPAGGVGNTIYF
TGTGCCAGCAGCTTAGTCCCAGCAGGGGGCGTCGGAAACACCATATATTTT
>TRBV12-3/TRBV12-4|TRBD1|TRBJ1-5|-
CASSLAPGQEHF
TGTGCCAGCAGCTTAGCTCCGGGACAGGAGCATTTT
>TRBV10-2|-|TRBJ1-1|-
CASRVGNTEAFF
TGCGCCAGCAGGGTGGGGAACACTGAAGCTTTCTTT
>TRBV2|-|TRBJ2-3|-
CARAPRDTQYF
TGTGCCAGGGCGCCCCGAGATACGCAGTATTTT
>TRBV10-3|TRBD2|TRBJ2-3|-
CASLSSGGSTDTQYF
TGTGCCAGCCTGTCTAGCGGGGGAAGCACAGATACGCAGTATTTT
>TRBV7-6|-|TRBJ2-3|once
CASSPGTGDSTDTQYF
TGTGCCAGCAGCCCAGGGACGGGGGACAGCACAGATACGCAGTATTTT
>TRBV29-1|-|TRBJ2-3|-
CSVEMSDTQYF
TGCAGCGTGGAAATGTCAGATACGCAGTATTTT
>TRBV15|-|TRBJ1-1|-
CATSSYRDPNTEAFF
TGTGCCACCAGCAGTTATCGGGACCCGAACACTGAAGCTTTCTTT
>TRBV6-2/TRBV6-3|-|TRBJ1-5|-
CASSYSQSLGQPQHF
TGTGCCAGCAGTTACTCGCAGAGTCTTGGTCAGCCCCAGCATTTT
>TRBV10-2|-|TRBJ1-2|-
CASSESGANYGYTF
TGCGCCAGCAGTGAGTCCGGGGCTAACTATGGCTACACCTTC
>TRBV7-2|-|TRBJ1-5|-
CASSLGGSQPQHF
TGTGCCAGCAGCTTAGGTGGTAGTCAGCCCCAGCATTTT
>TRBV18|-|TRBJ1-3|-
CASSPQDGLSGNTIYF
TGTGCCAGCTCACCACAGGACGGGCTCTCTGGAAACACCATATATTTT
>TRBV9|-|TRBJ2-1|-
CASSLDSDVSYNEQFF
TGTGCCAGCAGTCTAGACAGTGACGTGTCCTACAATGAGCAGTTCTTC
>TRBV11-3|-|TRBJ2-7|-
CASSLVESGEQYF
TGTGCCAGCAGCTTAGTTGAATCAGGCGAGCAGTACTTC
>TRBV30|TRBD1|TRBJ1-1|-
CAWGTGGDTEAFF
TGTGCCTGGGGGACAGGGGGGGACACTGAAGCTTTCTTT
>TRBV21-1|-|TRBJ1-2|-
CASSNAETGAGGYTF
TGTGCCAGCAGCAACGCCGAGACAGGTGCCGGTGGCTACACCTTC
>TRBV11-2|-|TRBJ1-1|-
CASSRTVNTEAFF
TGTGCCAGCAGCCGGACAGTTAACACTGAAGCTTTCTTT
>TRBV3-1/TRBV3-2|TRBD1|TRBJ2-7|-
CASSHLTGYEQYF
TGTGCCAGCAGCCACTTGACAGGGTACGAGCAGTACTTC
>TRBV9|-|TRBJ1-2|-
CASSANEGYTF
TGTGCCAGCAGCGCAAACGAGGGCTACACCTTC
>TRBV6-5|-|TRBJ1-1|-
CASSYSRGDTEAFF
TGTGCCAGCAGTTACTCGAGAGGGGACACTGAAGCTTTCTTT
>TRBV27|-|TRBJ2-1|-
CASSWGGRSYNEQFF
TGTGCCAGCAGTTGGGGGGGGCGGTCCTACAATGAGCAGTTCTTC
>TRBV7-2|TRBD1|TRBJ2-7|-
CASSLARDSYYEQYF
TGTGCCAGCAGCTTAGCCCGGGACAGCTACTACGAGCAGTACTTC
>TRBV7-9|TRBD1|TRBJ1-3|-
CASSSGQGASGNTIYF
TGTGCCAGCAGCTCTGGACAGGGGGCAAGTGGAAACACCATATATTTT
>TRBV10-1|-|TRBJ2-3|once
CASMQGPPTPTDTQYF
TGCGCCAGCATGCAGGGTCCTCCTACCCCCACAGATACGCAGTATTTT
>TRBV4-2|-|TRBJ2-6|-
CASSPPSGANVLTF
TGTGCCAGCAGCCCCCCGTCTGGGGCCAACGTCCTGACTTTC
>TRBV19|TRBD1|TRBJ2-5|-
CASRRDRGQETQYF
TGTGCCAGTAGGCGTGACAGGGGTCAAGAGACCCAGTACTTC
>TRBV5-7|-|TRBJ1-5|-
CASSRGLGPRSSNQPQHF
TGTGCCAGCAGCCGAGGCTTAGGCCCGAGGTCGAGCAATCAGCCCCAGCATTTT
>TRBV27|-|TRBJ1-2|-
CASSDRLYGYTF
TGTGCCAGCAGTGACCGCCTTTATGGCTACACCTTC
>TRBV7-9|-|TRBJ1-4|-
CASRRGGEKLFF
TGTGCCAGCAGAAGGGGCGGAGAAAAACTGTTTTTT
>TRBV2|TRBD1|TRBJ1-1|-
CATRTGGVVNTEAFF
TGTGCCACAAGAACAGGGGGAGTCGTGAACACTGAAGCTTTCTTT
>TRBV11-2|-|TRBJ1-6|-
CASSQAGVSSPLHF
TGTGCCAGCAGTCAGGCGGGTGTTAGTTCACCCCTCCACTTT
>TRBV7-9|-|TRBJ2-7|-
CASSLAVRSYEQYF
TGTGCCAGCAGCTTAGCGGTTAGAAGCTACGAGCAGTACTTC
>TRBV19|-|TRBJ1-4|-
CASSIFDSSEKLFF
TGTGCCAGTAGTATATTTGACAGTTCGGAAAAACTGTTTTTT
>TRBV7-2|-|TRBJ1-3|-
CASSLAPFNTIYF
TGTGCCAGCAGCTTAGCCCCCTTTAACACCATATATTTT
>TRBV28|-|TRBJ1-1|-
CASSLTGLGAFF
TGTGCCAGCAGTTTAACGGGGTTAGGGGCTTTCTTT
>TRBV5-1|-|TRBJ1-4|-
CASSQDLGGEKLFF
TGCGCCAGCAGCCAGGATTTGGGGGGTGAAAAACTGTTTTTT
>TRBV28|TRBD1|TRBJ1-5|-
CASSTTGTGFQPQHF
TGTGCCAGCAGCACAACCGGGACAGGGTTTCAGCCCCAGCATTTT
>TRBV10-2|TRBD1|TRBJ1-2|-
CASKRTGLVDGYTF
TGCGCCAGCAAGAGGACAGGGTTGGTAGATGGCTACACCTTC
>TRBV4-1|-|TRBJ2-1|-
CASSQGSNQQFF
TGCGCCAGCAGCCAAGGGTCAAACCAGCAGTTCTTC
>TRBV5-1|-|TRBJ1-4|-
CASSGSGTKGEKLFF
TGCGCCAGCAGCGGCTCCGGGACAAAGGGTGAAAAACTGTTTTTT
>TRBV30|TRBD1|TRBJ1-1|-
CAWRAWTGVRETAFF
TGTGCCTGGAGGGCTTGGACAGGGGTCCGAGAAACCGCTTTCTTT
>TRBV9|-|TRBJ1-1|-
CASSPTQVTEAFF
TGTGCCAGCAGCCCGACACAGGTGACTGAAGCTTTCTTT
>TRBV30|TRBD1|TRBJ1-2|-
CAWSVTGQGARGYTF
TGTGCCTGGAGTGTGACCGGACAGGGGGCTAGGGGCTACACCTTC
>TRBV25-1|-|TRBJ2-1|-
CASSEYIRTGINEQFF
TGTGCCAGCAGTGAATATATTCGGACGGGGATTAATGAGCAGTTCTTC
>TRBV7-6|-|TRBJ1-3|-
CASSLGGTGNTIYF
TGTGCCAGCAGCTTAGGAGGGACTGGAAACACCATATATTTT
>TRBV3-1/TRBV3-2|TRBD2|TRBJ2-3|-
CASSHWGREGSTDTQYF
TGTGCCAGCAGCCATTGGGGGCGGGAGGGAAGCACAGATACGCAGTATTTT
>TRBV9|-|TRBJ2-6|few
CAPYVLTF
TGTGCCCCTTACGTCCTGACTTTC
>TRBV6-1|-|TRBJ1-1|-
CASSQQVYTEAFF
TGTGCCAGCAGTCAACAGGTTTACACTGAAGCTTTCTTT
>TRBV28|TRBD2|TRBJ2-1|-
CASSLWHLAGAYYNEQFF
TGTGCCAGCAGTTTATGGCACCTAGCGGGGGCCTATTACAATGAGCAGTTCTTC
>TRBV7-3|-|TRBJ1-2|-
CASSLSGTSHGYTF
TGTGCCAGCAGCCTTTCGGGGACTAGCCATGGCTACACCTTC
>TRBV19|-|TRBJ1-2|-
CASSIVGVGAYGYTF
TGTGCCAGTAGTATAGTGGGGGTGGGGGCCTATGGCTACACCTTC